This T cell receptor (beta chain) is from a study of T cells in localized non-small cell lung cancer (TCRdb year 2020). For context, the study as a whole: The study analyzed T cell repertoires of 236 early-stage NSCLC patients, comparing tumors and uninvolved tumor-adjacent lungs. The cohort consisted of about 240 treatment-naive NSCLC patients whose localized lung tumors had been resected. The mean age of the NSCLC patients was under 70 years, with approximately 130 men and nearly 110 women.

The CDR3 spans 14 residues, from the cysteine through the phenylalanine. The entry retains the CDR3 DNA only, 42 bases that are in frame from base 1. V is clipped by 7 bases and J by 7 bases, and the sequence between their germline boundaries is 16 bases long. CDR1 and CDR2 (MGHRA, YSYEKL) derive from the germline V gene. The immunoSEQ Assay was used to sequence TCR beta CDR3 regions from DNA. The study's processing was this. T cell density was computed as TCR beta template counts normalized to usable DNA estimated by amplifying housekeeping genes. Richness was estimated with the preseqR package, extrapolating to 400,000 templates for PBMC samples and 120,000 templates for tissue samples. Clonality was taken to be one minus Pielou's evenness. Tissue-enriched TCRs were identified by differential abundance testing using productive amino-acid clonotypes, minimum total count 5 and alpha 0.1. The Jaccard Index and the Morisita Overlap Index were used to quantify repertoire overlap between compartments. GLIPH grouped TCR beta CDR3s together with public tetramer-defined viral CDR3s, and a viral motif had to include at least three viral sequences and show V-gene enrichment. In its TCRdb copy, this immuneACCESS table keeps in-frame sequences only and misses some clones. Where compared with another copy, unresolved V genes explain less than half of these, and the others have no known cause. D and trimming were read from the DNA, whereas the V and J calls and clone size are those reported in that table. Present in this sample are some 32,000 clones, roughly 94% of which were seen just once. The ten most abundant clones make up 0.65% to 0.85% of the sample.

Comment on this clone: Its recognized antigen is unknown. No base-level quality is on record; no much larger clone is a single base apart.

Results the study describes overall, beyond this receptor: Because multi-region tumor sequencing was not done, intratumor heterogeneity could not be ruled out. A median of about 50 of the top 100 tumor clones turned up in the paired uninvolved adjacent lung, and fewer than 35 of those clones also ranked among the top 100 of that same adjacent lung. Higher blood T cell density associated with longer overall survival, while higher adjacent-lung clonality associated with shorter survival. Uninvolved tumor-adjacent lung showed the highest T cell clonality, higher than tumor, which suggests more focused antigenic responses in the uninvolved tumor-adjacent lung. Because the study design was exploratory, TCR variables were selected using unadjusted p-values without false-discovery rate correction.

At diagnosis, tumor, uninvolved tumor-adjacent lung and peripheral blood were collected and then preserved as a mix of FFPE and fresh-frozen material. For TCR repertoire profiling, blood samples were analyzed in the form of peripheral blood mononuclear cells. The chain is encoded by TRBV4-1 joined to TRBJ1-4; no D gene is confidently identified. Specimen: peripheral blood, collected before any cancer treatment. The TCR was taken from a woman aged 35 to 70 with stage I lung adenocarcinoma. The CDR3 protein sequence reads: CASMSNSQAEKLFF. The DNA sequence is as follows: TGCGCCAGCATGTCCAACAGCCAGGCTGAAAAACTGTTTTTT.